The clone carrying this T cell receptor beta chain appeared a few times. As yet, its antigen is unknown. This sample is drawn from a study of beta chain features in type 1 diabetes. Overall study results and limits: VDJ junctions sequenced from type 1 diabetes patients showed fewer insertions and more deletions. Across all four CD4+ subsets, people with type 1 diabetes showed modestly shorter TCRB CDR3s.

The germline gives CDR1 MNHNY, CDR2 SVGAGI (reference sequence). The J segment lost 5 bases and the V segment lost 2 bases, leaving 9 bases of the junction unmatched. This CDR3 is 15 amino acids long. The sequenced template was cDNA made from the entire isolated RNA. This table comes from immunoSEQ multiplex PCR, and its TCRdb copy is limited to in-frame clones, with some not included. The table records a few hundred thousand clones, around 10% of them present only once. This TCR was sampled from a man aged 25 to 45 with type 1 diabetes. Sequencing input: central memory CD4+ T cells from blood. The J gene is TRBJ2-7, the V gene TRBV6-6, with TRBD2 identical over 7 bases. The CDR3 nucleotides read TGTGCCAGCAGTTACCGCGGGAGCTTGAACCACGAGCAGTACTTC. Translation gives CASSYRGSLNHEQYF.